In its sample, the clone carrying this TCR beta chain was seen once. Its matching antigen is unknown. The entry originates in a study of siplizumab effects on memory and regulatory T cells. Assay: immunoSEQ multiplex PCR; the TCRdb copy retains only in-frame clones and omits some. This table holds about 120,000 clones, 90% to 95% found once. Study-wide results and caveats: In roughly 80-97% of proliferating CD4+ or CD8+ clones, a naive or memory phenotype could not be assigned. The apparent diversity of naive T cells exceeded that of memory cells, and naive T cells seemed to make a major contribution to the alloresponse.

V trimming: 7 bases; J trimming: 3 bases; junction bases outside the gene matches: 10. This CDR3 region has 15 residues. The germline CDR1 and CDR2 sequences are MNHEY and SVGAGI. Sequenced material: non-Treg CD4+ T cells sorted from blood. The TCR originated in a human donor in good health. The chain is built from TRBV6-5 and TRBJ2-7; the match to TRBD2 covers 9 bases. The CDR3 sequence is CASTLLAGGNYEQYF. CDR3 in DNA: TGTGCCAGCACCTTACTAGCGGGCGGCAACTACGAGCAGTACTTC.